This T cell receptor beta chain was profiled in a study of OX40 agonist ivuxolimab in advanced cancers. Data came from immunoSEQ multiplex PCR; TCRdb stores just in-frame clones and leaves some out. The data contain around 80,000 clones, 84% of them seen just once; the ten biggest clones take up 0.44%. Trimming left V 0 bases short and J 7 bases short, with 16 bases between. This CDR3 spans 16 amino acids. Germline-derived CDR1 and CDR2 are SGHRS and YFSETQ. The sequencing here drew on CD4+ or CD8+ T cells sorted from blood, taken in a trial of the OX40 agonist ivuxolimab. This chain links TRBV5-1 with TRBJ1-4, with D maybe TRBD1 (5 bases). The source of this sequence is an adult with an advanced solid tumor such as melanoma, head and neck, liver or kidney cancer. CDR3 loop: CASSLEGGRETEKLFF. The CDR3, as DNA: TGCGCCAGCAGCTTGGAGGGTGGCAGGGAGACTGAAAAACTGTTTTTT. The variable domain in full, with the rest retrieved from reference TRBV5-1 and TRBJ1-4, is KAGVTQTPRYLIKTRGQQVTLSCSPISGHRSVSWYQQTPGQGLQFLFEYFSETQRNKGNFPGRFSGRQFSNSRSEMNVSTLELGDSALYLCASSLEGGRETEKLFFGSGTQLSVL.